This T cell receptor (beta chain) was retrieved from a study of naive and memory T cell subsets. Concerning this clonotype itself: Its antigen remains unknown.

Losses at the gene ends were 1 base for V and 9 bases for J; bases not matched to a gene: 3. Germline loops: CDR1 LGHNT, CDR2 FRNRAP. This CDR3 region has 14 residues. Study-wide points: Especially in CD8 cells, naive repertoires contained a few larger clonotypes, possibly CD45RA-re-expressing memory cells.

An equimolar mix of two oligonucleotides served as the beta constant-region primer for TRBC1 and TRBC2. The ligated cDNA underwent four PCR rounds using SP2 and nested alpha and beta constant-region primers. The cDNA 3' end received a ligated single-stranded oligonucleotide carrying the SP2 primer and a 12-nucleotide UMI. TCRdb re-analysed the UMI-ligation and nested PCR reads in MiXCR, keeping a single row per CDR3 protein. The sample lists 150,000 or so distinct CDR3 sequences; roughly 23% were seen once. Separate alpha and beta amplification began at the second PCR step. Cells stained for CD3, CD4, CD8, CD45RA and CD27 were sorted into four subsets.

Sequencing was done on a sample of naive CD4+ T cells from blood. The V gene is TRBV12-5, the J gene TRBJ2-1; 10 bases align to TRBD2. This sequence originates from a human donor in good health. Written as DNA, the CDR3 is TGTGCTAGTGGTTTGGCTAGCGGGAGAGTTGAGCAGTTCTTC. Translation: CASGLASGRVEQFF.